A single sample gave rise to the 30 T cell receptor beta chains below, sequenced in a study of circulating CD8 cells and anti-PD-1 response in melanoma. From live CD3+CD8+TCRalphabeta+ cells, four PD-1 and/or TIGIT subsets were sorted. The QIAseq Immune Repertoire TCR panel built the libraries from approximately 15 ng of total RNA. Each CDR3 protein is one row after TCRdb ran MiXCR on the reads. The sample consists of around 250 distinct CDR3 sequences, 8.2% of them appearing once. The material was CD8+ T cells from PBMCs, obtained at baseline or after one month of anti-PD-1 therapy (not recorded which). The receptors here all came from a human donor with melanoma.

This clonotype rates as medium-sized. The rearrangement uses TRBV12-3 or TRBV12-4 and TRBJ2-1, with a possible D match to TRBD1 (6 bases). The CDR3 covers 15 residues. Trimming pared 1 base from V and 1 base from J, leaving 8 bases between. The CDR3 sequence: CASSLVGQSYNEQFF. CDR3 coding DNA: TGTGCCAGCAGTTTAGTCGGACAGTCCTACAATGAGCAGTTCTTC.

By share, this clonotype counts as large (0.1 to 1%). The chain carries TRBV6-6 and TRBJ2-3; no clear D. V lost 0 bases and J 5 bases, leaving 15 bases between the germline ends. Germline V gene data show CDR1 as MNHNY and CDR2 as SVGAGI (reference sequence). This CDR3 is 16 amino acids long. The CDR3 DNA reads as TGTGCCAGCAGTTACTCGATGGGGTACGGTGAAGATACGCAGTATTTT. Protein sequence: CASSYSMGYGEDTQYF.

This clonotype is termed medium-sized. The chain uses TRBV27 and TRBJ2-3, with D possibly being TRBD2 (5 bases). The CDR3 sequence is 13 residues long. The germline V gene has CDR1 MNHEY and CDR2 SMNVEV (reference sequence). With 9 bases removed from V and 1 base from J, the gap between germline ends came to 11 bases. The CDR3 loop is CARNTGGTDTQYF. The CDR3 DNA reads TGTGCCAGAAACACCGGGGGCACAGATACGCAGTATTTT.

By frequency in the sample, this clonotype is large (0.1 to 1%). The chain recombines TRBV25-1 with TRBJ2-7; D not certain. Germline values: CDR1 MGHDK, CDR2 SYGVNS. This CDR3 spans 11 amino acids. V shed 2 bases and J shed 5 bases, with 4 bases lying between them. This CDR3 is CASSEKDEQYF. CDR3 DNA sequence: TGTGCCAGCAGTGAAAAGGACGAGCAGTACTTC.

The chain recombines TRBV25-1 with TRBJ2-7, with 11 bases aligning to TRBD1. Germline CDR1 MGHDK, CDR2 SYGVNS. The CDR3 loop spans 15 amino acids. V was pared by 7 bases and J by 4 bases, with 9 bases of the junction left unmatched. CDR3 nucleotide sequence: TGTGCCAGCACCAAACCGGGACAGGGGGTTTACGAGCAGTACTTC. Protein sequence: CASTKPGQGVYEQYF.

This clonotype rates as medium-sized. The chain is built from TRBV19 and TRBJ1-1; tentatively, D is TRBD1 (5 bases). The ends were cut back, 3 bases at V and 5 bases at J, with 13 bases in the middle. The germline CDR1 and CDR2 sequences are LNHDA and SQIVND (reference sequence). This CDR3 comprises 14 residues. In DNA form, the CDR3 reads TGTGCCAGTAGTATCCGCCAGGGAGGGACTGAAGCTTTCTTT. This encodes CASSIRQGGTEAFF.

The gene calls are TRBV29-1 and TRBJ2-1, with 7 bases aligning to TRBD2. The germline V gene encodes CDR1 SQVTM and CDR2 ANQGSEA. The CDR3 covers 12 residues. The V and J ends lost 4 bases and 6 bases, in that order; junction bases with no gene match: 3. The DNA of the CDR3 is TGCAGCGTTGGGGAGGGTGGCAATGAGCAGTTCTTC. Protein product: CSVGEGGNEQFF.

This clonotype is large (0.1 to 1%). The rearrangement joins TRBV18 to TRBJ1-6; D is unclear. The ends were cut back, 0 bases at V and 9 bases at J, with 15 bases in the middle. CDR3 size: 16 residues. Germline lookup yields CDR1 KGHSH and CDR2 LQKENI. The CDR3 here is CASSPPMSGGSSPLHF. CDR3 nucleotide sequence: TGTGCCAGCTCACCACCGATGTCAGGAGGAAGTTCACCCCTCCACTTT.

This clonotype is large by share. The genes are TRBV7-3 and TRBJ2-2, with 9 bases fitting TRBD2. Germline trimming cut 6 bases from V and 4 bases from J; bases unmatched to any gene: 6. This CDR3 spans 15 amino acids. Germline V gene lookup returns CDR1 SGHTA and CDR2 FQGTGA. Here the CDR3 reads CASSSLAGATGELFF. The CDR3 bases are TGTGCCAGCAGTTCCTTAGCGGGGGCCACCGGGGAGCTGTTTTTT.

Relative to its sample, this clonotype is large. This sequence joins TRBV12-5 and TRBJ2-2, with TRBD1 matching 8 bases. Germline V gene data show CDR1 as LGHNT and CDR2 as FRNRAP. V was clipped by 2 bases and J by 5 bases; unmatched bases: 13. The CDR3 is made up of 18 amino acids. CDR3 nucleotide sequence: TGTGCTAGTGGTTTGCTATATCAGGGGGCGCGAGGGACCGGGGAGCTGTTTTTT. This codes for CASGLLYQGARGTGELFF.

This clonotype rates as large. The chain couples TRBV19 to TRBJ2-7; 7 bases match TRBD1. Germline trimming cut 0 bases from V and 2 bases from J; bases unmatched to any gene: 7. This CDR3 is 16 amino acids long. Germline V CDR1 and CDR2: LNHDA, SQIVND (reference sequence). Here the CDR3 reads CASSIDRDSDTYEQYF. The CDR3 region has the DNA TGTGCCAGTAGTATAGATCGGGACAGCGATACCTACGAGCAGTACTTC.

Relative to its sample, this clonotype is medium-sized (0.01 to 0.1%). The V call is TRBV25-1, the J call TRBJ2-7; D is ambiguous. V lost 1 base to trimming and J lost 5 bases, with 3 bases between them. CDR1 is MGHDK, CDR2 SYGVNS, per germline. The CDR3 is made up of 11 amino acids. The CDR3 DNA sequence: TGTGCCAGCAGTGAATTTAACGAGCAGTACTTC. Encoded protein: CASSEFNEQYF.

This clonotype is labeled large. This chain uses TRBV5-4 with TRBJ1-6; D is unclear. The CDR3 contains 12 residues. The germline V and J ends were trimmed by 4 bases and 7 bases, with 6 bases remaining between them. Germline CDR1 is SGHNT and CDR2 is YYREEE (reference sequence). Here the CDR3 DNA reads TGTGCCAGCAGCGTTGAAAATTCACCCCTCCACTTT. This translates into CASSVENSPLHF.

This clonotype ranks as large. The chain recombines TRBV28 with TRBJ2-7, with TRBD1 matching over 7 bases. Germline trimming cut 3 bases from V and 10 bases from J; bases unmatched to any gene: 6. This CDR3 contains 12 residues. Germline CDR1 MDHEN, CDR2 SYDVKM. CDR3 sequence: CASSFDRAEQYF. As DNA, the CDR3 is TGTGCCAGCAGTTTCGACAGGGCGGAACAGTACTTC.

By its share, this clonotype is medium-sized. J is TRBJ2-7 and V is TRBV30; D unclear. CDR3 length: 12 amino acids. The germline V gene encodes CDR1 GTSNPN and CDR2 SVGIG (reference sequence). The V end was cut by 5 bases, the J end by 2 bases, with 10 bases between. CDR3 sequence (DNA): TGTGCCTGGTGGGCTGTCCCCTACGAGCAGTACTTC. Protein sequence: CAWWAVPYEQYF.

V usage is TRBV28 and J usage is TRBJ2-2; D possibly matches TRBD1 or TRBD2 (5 bases each). Trimming left V 6 bases short and J 4 bases short, with 15 bases between. Germline lookup yields CDR1 MDHEN and CDR2 SYDVKM. The CDR3 is 15 amino acids. The DNA of the CDR3 is TGTGCCAGCAGCCCGGGACCCCCGAGCACCGGGGAGCTGTTTTTT. Translation gives CASSPGPPSTGELFF.

As concerns this clonotype: This may be a read error, as it is one base from a much larger clone. The chain is built from TRBV20-1 and TRBJ2-4; TRBD1 matches 7 bases. This CDR3 contains 13 residues. Per germline, CDR1 DFQATT and CDR2 SNEGSKA (reference sequence). CDR3 sequence: CGASGTVGNIQYF. The CDR3 DNA follows: TGCGGTGCCTCCGGGACAGTGGGGAACATTCAGTACTTC.

By proportion, this clonotype is large. The rearrangement joins TRBV29-1 to TRBJ2-3; D is uncertain. From germline, CDR1 is SQVTM and CDR2 ANQGSEA. This CDR3 has 16 amino acids. Between the trimmed V and J ends, which lost 2 bases and 4 bases, there was a span of 19 bases. CDR3 in amino acids: CSVESDQFSIADTQYF. The CDR3 coding sequence is TGCAGCGTTGAATCCGATCAGTTCAGTATCGCAGATACGCAGTATTTT.

A remark on this clonotype: Compared with germline, one end of the junction differs, possibly owing to a read error. This chain links TRBV29-1 with TRBJ1-4; possible D gene TRBD1, 5 bases. The germline V gene has CDR1 SQVTM and CDR2 ANQGSEA. CDR3 length: 14 residues. This chain's CDR3 is CSVGAGGTNGKLFF. The CDR3 DNA sequence: TGCAGCGTTGGGGCCGGGGGTACTAATGGAAAATTGTTTTTT.

This clonotype is categorized as medium-sized. V is TRBV5-6 and J is TRBJ2-7, with 8 positions matching TRBD2. Germline V gene data show CDR1 as SGHDT and CDR2 as YYEEEE. Losses at the gene ends were 4 bases for V and 0 bases for J; bases not matched to a gene: 3. The length of the CDR3 is 14 residues. CDR3 sequence reads: CASSIGGDSYEQYF. The CDR3, as DNA: TGTGCCAGCAGCATCGGGGGGGACTCCTACGAGCAGTACTTC.

This clonotype is large in the sample. The J gene is TRBJ1-2, the V gene TRBV27, with 8 positions matching TRBD1. The CDR3 loop spans 16 amino acids. The V gene end was trimmed by 5 bases and the J gene end by 0 bases; junction bases not matched to a gene: 8. Germline CDR1 MNHEY, CDR2 SMNVEV (reference sequence). The CDR3 coding sequence is TGTGCCAGCAGTGGAACACAGGGGGATCCTAACTATGGCTACACCTTC. It codes for CASSGTQGDPNYGYTF.

By proportion, this clonotype is large. The gene calls are TRBV27 and TRBJ1-5; the D gene is possibly TRBD1 (5 bases). The CDR3 is 13 amino acids. With 7 bases removed from V and 2 bases from J, the gap between germline ends came to 9 bases. Germline loops: CDR1 MNHEY, CDR2 SMNVEV (reference sequence). For the CDR3, the DNA is TGTGCCAGCACCCAAGGGGGCAATCAGCCCCAGCATTTT. Translating gives CASTQGGNQPQHF.

This clonotype has more than one count but fewer than ten. The V call is TRBV14, the J call TRBJ2-1; D gene ambiguous. This CDR3 comprises 16 residues. Germline CDR1 SGHDN, CDR2 FVKESK. Trimming stripped 4 bases from V and 8 bases from J, with 21 bases between. Written as DNA, the CDR3 is TGTGCCAGCAGCCTGCTGGATAAGAAAATAGCCTATGAGCAGTTCTTC. Translation: CASSLLDKKIAYEQFF.

Sample share makes this clonotype large. In nucleotides, the CDR3 is TGTGCCAGCAGCTCCGGTTGGGAGCAGTTCTTC. It codes for CASSSGWEQFF. The V gene is TRBV2, the J gene TRBJ2-1, with no clear D. V shed 6 bases and J shed 10 bases, with 10 bases lying between them. CDR3 length: 11 residues. The germline CDR1 and CDR2 sequences are SNHLY and FYNNEI.

Points on this clonotype: Germline is not matched at one junction end, which may reflect a read error. The chain employs TRBV2 and TRBJ2-7; D is unresolved. Germline V CDR1 and CDR2: SNHLY, FYNNEI. The CDR3 totals 13 residues. The CDR3 nucleotides are TGTGCCCGCAGTGAAGCTTGGGACTACGAGCAGTACTTC. This codes for CARSEAWDYEQYF.

This clonotype is judged large. The V gene is TRBV27, the J gene TRBJ2-7, with TRBD2 as a possible D gene (5 bases). This CDR3 contains 17 residues. Germline CDR1 reads MNHEY; CDR2 reads SMNVEV (reference sequence). Between the trimmed V and J ends, which lost 4 bases and 0 bases, there was a span of 19 bases. In DNA form, the CDR3 reads TGTGCCAGCAGTTCCCTCCTCATGACGGGGAGCTCCTACGAGCAGTACTTC. Translation gives CASSSLLMTGSSYEQYF.

By share of the sample, this clonotype is large. The V and J genes are TRBV2 and TRBJ2-2; no clear D gene. Germline lookup yields CDR1 SNHLY and CDR2 FYNNEI. V dropped 7 bases and J dropped 8 bases, with 11 bases sitting between them. This CDR3 has 12 residues. Here the CDR3 DNA reads TGTGCCAGCATGCCATTTGCAGGGGAGCTGTTTTTT. This gives the protein CASMPFAGELFF. The whole variable domain, remainder taken from reference TRBV2 and TRBJ2-2, is EPEVTQTPSHQVTQMGQEVILRCVPISNHLYFYWYRQILGQKVEFLVSFYNNEISEKSEIFDDQFSVERPDGSNFTLKIRSTKLEDSAMYFCASMPFAGELFFGEGSRLTVL.

This clonotype is large. The V and J genes are TRBV19 and TRBJ2-7; no clear D. The CDR3 spans 14 residues. V shed 2 bases and J shed 1 base, with 9 bases lying between them. Germline V gene lookup returns CDR1 LNHDA and CDR2 SQIVND (reference sequence). Here the CDR3 reads CASSIRTGSYEQYF. The CDR3 region has the DNA TGTGCCAGTAGTATACGGACCGGATCCTACGAGCAGTACTTC.

This clonotype is medium-sized within its sample. The chain carries TRBV28 and TRBJ2-2; TRBD1 matches at 10 bases. The CDR3 has 16 residues. V lost 6 bases to trimming and J lost 8 bases; unmatched junction nucleotides: 12. CDR1 and CDR2 from the germline V gene are MDHEN and SYDVKM. The CDR3 sequence: CASSPRGGTGAGELFF. The CDR3 DNA follows: TGTGCCAGCAGCCCCCGAGGGGGGACAGGGGCAGGGGAGCTGTTTTTT.

This clonotype is deemed large. The rearrangement links TRBV20-1 to TRBJ2-1, with D possibly matching TRBD2 (6 bases). Per germline, CDR1 DFQATT and CDR2 SNEGSKA (reference sequence). CDR3 size: 11 residues. V lost 6 bases and J 6 bases, leaving 9 bases between the germline ends. The CDR3 protein is CSASGGNEQFF. The CDR3 coding sequence is TGCAGTGCCTCCGGGGGCAATGAGCAGTTCTTC.